This record concerns one TCR beta chain sequence. Its antigen is unknown. These data belong to a study of shared clonotypes between healthy human individuals. Study information: Each donor's CD4 naive and CD4 memory cells filled three plates apiece, CD8 naive two, and CD8 memory one.

A deep-level run was used for the assay. Clones were sequenced by immunoSEQ multiplex PCR, and TCRdb holds only the in-frame ones, with some missing. This sample has about 2.2 million clones, with roughly 91% found just once. Study outcomes and limitations: Shared across a handful of donors were roughly 5% of the naive CD4 clonotypes. Clonotypes shared by all four sorted-subset donors had higher generation probabilities than non-shared clonotypes.

Germline trimming cut 5 bases from V and 1 base from J; bases unmatched to any gene: 15. The CDR3 loop spans 21 amino acids. CDR1 and CDR2 (germline): MDHEN, SYDVKM. Naive CD8 cells were CD45RO-negative, positively selected for CCR7, excluding terminally differentiated effector memory CD45RA+ cells. The receptor comes from a young man in good health. Some clones in this sample may be carry-over from other donors' samples. Sequencing used naive CD8+ T cells from PBMCs. This sequence joins TRBV28 and TRBJ2-6; 12 bases line up with TRBD1. For the CDR3, the DNA is TGTGCCAGCAGTCCCCTGGGGACAGGGGGCGAATGGGGGTCTGGGGCCAACGTCCTGACTTTC. Translation: CASSPLGTGGEWGSGANVLTF.